This T cell receptor (beta chain) is drawn from a study of shared T cell receptors in the human thymus. Sequenced by immunoSEQ multiplex PCR; TCRdb stores in-frame clones only, minus some. Of roughly 710,000 clones in the sample, approximately 85% were seen once. CDR1 SGHRS and CDR2 YFSETQ come from the germline V gene. The CDR3 totals 17 residues. With 0 bases removed from V and 2 bases from J, the gap between germline ends came to 15 bases. The same specimen was also included in a second study, on human thymus T cells. According to that study: Donor material was obtained from healthy Finnish infants undergoing corrective surgery for congenital heart defects.

This chain uses TRBV5-1 with TRBJ2-1; D remains unclear. This clonotype was obtained from a girl under two years old with a congenital heart defect. The source material was thymocytes. CDR3 protein: CASSLERSTPTYNEQFF. The CDR3 bases are TGCGCCAGCAGCTTGGAAAGATCCACTCCTACCTACAATGAGCAGTTCTTC.